The source of this T cell receptor beta chain is a study of cytomegalovirus exposure and HLA in healthy donors. Concerning this clone itself: The antigen is not known.

Healthy donors of bone marrow made up the group. The PCR ran on 60 Vbeta and 13 Jbeta primers. Here immunoSEQ multiplex PCR was the method, and the copy in TCRdb shows in-frame clones only, minus some. Altogether around 130,000 clones are present, 80% to 85% being singletons, with the ten largest covering approximately 2.1%. Findings and limits, study-wide: The study recorded 150 to 200 TCR beta chains that were cytomegalovirus-associated. In vitro experiments confirmed that a few CMV-associated chains were specific for CMV antigens.

Germline V gives CDR1 PRHDT, CDR2 FYEKMQ (reference sequence). The CDR3 contains 18 residues. V lost 5 bases to trimming and J lost 3 bases; unmatched junction nucleotides: 15. Sequencing used PBMCs. V and J are TRBV13 and TRBJ1-5, with 8 bases aligning to TRBD1. The clonotype comes from a man aged 25-45 years in good health and CMV-seronegative. The CDR3 loop is CASSLRGQGASINQPQHF. The CDR3 DNA sequence: TGTGCCAGCAGCCTTAGGGGGCAGGGGGCTTCGATCAATCAGCCCCAGCATTTT.